This T cell receptor beta chain came from a study of shared clonotypes between healthy human individuals. Findings and limits, study-wide: Clonotype sharing across a handful of donors was observed for 5% to 6.5% of naive CD4 clonotypes. The study found lower generation probabilities in non-shared clonotypes than in those shared by all four donors.

A note on this clone: Its matching antigen is unknown.

Sequencing used immunoSEQ multiplex PCR; TCRdb keeps in-frame clones, though not all of them. In the table there are approximately 320,000 clones, under 80% of which are singletons. Trimming cost V 2 bases and J 1 base, with 11 bases left between them. The CDR3 totals 16 residues. Germline V gene sequence: CDR1 MNHEY, CDR2 SMNVEV (reference sequence). Healthy HIV-negative adults with no recent acute infections or vaccinations were recruited as donors. This sequence originates from a man aged 25 to 45 in good health. The rearrangement joins TRBV27 to TRBJ2-2, with D perhaps matching TRBD2 (5 bases). Source material: memory CD4+ T cells sorted from blood. Documented subset: CD45RA-negative fraction. CDR3 amino acids: CASSLRRVGNTGELFF. The CDR3 DNA reads TGTGCCAGCAGTTTAAGGCGGGTGGGGAACACCGGGGAGCTGTTTTTT.